This T cell receptor (beta chain) was captured by sequencing in a study of CXCR3 chemokines and chemotherapy response in bladder cancer (dated 2022 in TCRdb). The study in broad terms: Whether chemotherapy response in human bladder cancer was predicted by intratumoral CXCR3 chemokine system activity was examined in the study.

Per the germline V gene, MNHEY is the CDR1 and SVGEGT is the CDR2. The germline ends are 16 bases apart after V is trimmed by 5 bases and J by 6 bases. Its CDR3 holds 14 amino acids, cysteine through phenylalanine. Solely the CDR3 DNA is kept, with 42 bases framed from the first base. The receptor library was made with PCR. The sequencer listed for this sample is Illumina HiSeq 2500. TCRdb trimmed public reads at Q25 via fastp, called clones via MiXCR and kept in-frame beta chains. CDR3 protein duplicates are merged, each entry listing the most common genes and DNA. The sample yields approximately 13,000 distinct CDR3 sequences; around 11% were counted once. Together, the top ten hold more than 25% of the sample. This clonotype counts as medium-sized (0.01 to 0.1%). Its antigen remains unidentified. Per-base quality was not reported, and no clone a single base away is much larger than it.

This clonotype originated in a human donor with bladder cancer that did not respond to neoadjuvant chemotherapy. Specimen collection occurred from a patient whose treatment included neoadjuvant chemotherapy. The sequence is built from TRBV6-2 or TRBV6-3 and TRBJ1-1, with no confident D gene call. The CDR3 corresponds to CASSPRALGAEAFF. The DNA sequence is TGTGCCAGCAGTCCCCGGGCCTTAGGTGCTGAAGCTTTCTTT.